A single T cell receptor beta chain is shown here with its context. The antigen this receptor binds is unknown. No much larger clone is present one base from it, and per-base qualities are unavailable. TCRbeta CDR3 regions were amplified from genomic DNA by means of the immunoSEQ Assay, a bias-controlled multiplex PCR. The paper's data handling went like this. The number of nucleated cells in each sample was estimated from the amplification of reference gene primers within the assay. Sequence reads were collapsed and filtered to measure the absolute abundance of every unique TCRbeta CDR3 rearrangement. For each sample, productive Simpson clonality was calculated as the square root of Simpson's diversity index across productive rearrangements. Entries here come from immuneACCESS through TCRdb and include only in-frame sequences with V and J called. Some clones fail to appear in such tables; in the studies checked, an unresolved V gene covers under half of the shortfall, and the cause of the remainder is unknown. The V and J calls and the clone size are those of that table, but D and trimming were determined from the DNA. The sample data list some 25,000 clones, and about 91% of these were observed just once. 32% of the sample belongs to the ten largest clones.

This specimen comes from a study of blood T cell repertoires in COVID-19 (dated by TCRdb to about 2020). Regarding the research as a whole: Collaborator samples came from the United States, Italy and Spain and covered acute and convalescent phases of COVID-19. The prospective study material was composed of cDNA or gDNA derived from T cells, B-cell-depleted T cells, or PBMCs. The dataset comprised deeply sampled blood TCRbeta repertoires from subjects exposed to, actively infected with, or recovered from COVID-19. The repertoires were released in a freely available public database meant as a resource for research on the immune response to SARS-CoV-2. Samples came from the ongoing ImmuneRACE study (first 160 participants) plus 1,254 subjects from 6 global collaborators. The sample metadata nearly always contained a de-identified subject ID, COVID-19 status, age in years and sex. HLA class I and class II types, where available, came from metadata supplied by the sample provider rather than from assay-based typing. The paper's findings and limits, for the study overall: How much clinical and demographic metadata was included differed by source and by participant, and the metadata was provided uncurated.

Measured from the cysteine to the phenylalanine, the CDR3 is 17 residues long. Just CDR3 DNA is preserved here, 51 bases in frame from base 1. The germline V gene specifies SGHRS as CDR1 and YFSETQ as CDR2. The junction carries 21 bases between V and J, which are trimmed by 10 bases and 1 base respectively. Whole blood was collected in K2EDTA tubes by collaborating institutions according to the institutions' own protocols. For TCRbeta analysis, collaborator samples were shipped as frozen whole blood, as isolated PBMCs, or as DNA extracted from either sample type. In this chain, TRBV5-1 is recombined with TRBJ2-6; the D region possibly corresponds to TRBD1 (6 bases align). Source material: peripheral blood. The clonotype comes from a man aged 65 to 85 with active COVID-19. The CDR3 has the sequence CASTPGHSPSGANVLTF. The DNA sequence reads TGCGCCTCCACTCCGGGACACTCCCCTTCTGGGGCCAACGTCCTGACTTTC.